This T cell receptor beta chain was obtained from a study of T cell responses to AZD1222 COVID-19 vaccine. As for this clone: The antigen is unknown. Other DNA sequences in the same sample also yield this CDR3.

Both about-4-week and about-12-week second-dose recipients were combined. Germline-derived CDR1 and CDR2 are LNHDA and SQIVND (reference sequence). Trimming removed 1 base from V and 2 bases from J, with 6 bases in between. The CDR3 length is 13 residues. Study conclusions and caveats: Spike was spanned by vaccine-associated CD4 TCRs, with dominance at 160-218 and 743-854. Among the donors, most were white British and more were female, and clonal diversity was possibly underestimated. Epitopes outside B.1.351 and B.1.1.7 mutated regions reportedly drew nearly half of spike TCRs.

The protocol was immunoSEQ multiplex PCR, while the TCRdb copy is restricted to in-frame clones and leaves out a portion. The repertoire consists of tens of thousands of clones, with roughly four fifths occurring once and the leading ten covering roughly 25%. The TCR comes from an adult who received the AZD1222 COVID-19 vaccine. The sample was peripheral blood, taken 28 days after the second AZD1222 dose. The V gene is TRBV19, the J gene TRBJ2-7, with TRBD1 as a possible D gene (5 bases). The CDR3 nucleotides read TGTGCCAGTAGTATAGGACAGCCCTACGAGCAGTACTTC. This sequence encodes CASSIGQPYEQYF.